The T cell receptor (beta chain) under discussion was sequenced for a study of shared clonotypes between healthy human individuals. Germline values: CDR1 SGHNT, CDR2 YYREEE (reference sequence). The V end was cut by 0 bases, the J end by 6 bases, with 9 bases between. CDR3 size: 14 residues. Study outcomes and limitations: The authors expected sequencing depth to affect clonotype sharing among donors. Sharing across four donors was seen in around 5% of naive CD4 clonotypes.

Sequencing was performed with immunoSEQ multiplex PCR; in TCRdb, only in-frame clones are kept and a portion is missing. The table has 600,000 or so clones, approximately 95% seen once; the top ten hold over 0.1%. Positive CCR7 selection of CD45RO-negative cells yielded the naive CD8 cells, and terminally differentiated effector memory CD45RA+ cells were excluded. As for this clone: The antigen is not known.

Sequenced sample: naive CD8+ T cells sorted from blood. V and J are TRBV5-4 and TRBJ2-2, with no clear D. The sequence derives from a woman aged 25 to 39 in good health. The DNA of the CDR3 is TGTGCCAGCAGCTTGGACGGGTCGGCCGGGGAGCTGTTTTTT. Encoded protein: CASSLDGSAGELFF.